The 5 T cell receptor beta chains in this list originate from one sample, sequenced in a study of T cell repertoires in cytomegalovirus infection (dated by TCRdb to about 2019). Sample treatment or condition, as interpreted from the label and publication: in vitro stimulation with specific CMV peptide epitopes to enrich CMV-specific T cells. Sequenced on an Illumina HiSeq 1500. TCRdb ran its own pipeline on the public reads, namely fastp trimming at Q25 and MiXCR clone calling, and kept in-frame beta chains. Under each unique CDR3 protein, matching rows form one entry showing the most common genes and DNA. Counted in this sample were 900,000 to 950,000 distinct CDR3 sequences; roughly 30% of them appeared once. The ten biggest clones cover 13% of the sample. Their cognate antigens are unknown. The specimen comprised cultured CD8+ T cells from PBMCs, sampled from culture after CMV antigen stimulation. The source of these receptors is a human donor in good health (CMV status not recorded). Some clones in this sample may be carry-over from other donors' samples.

On this clonotype: The junction differs from germline at one of its ends, possibly a read error. The chain carries TRBV7-3 and TRBJ2-7, with a tentative D call TRBD1 (6 bases). The CDR3 consists of 15 residues. Germline CDR1 SGHTA, CDR2 FQGTGA. The CDR3 here is CVSSPPGTLPYEQYF. The CDR3 nucleotides read TGTGTCAGCAGCCCCCCCGGGACACTACCCTACGAGCAGTACTTC.

The chain is built from TRBV7-8 and TRBJ2-5; 11 bases are a match to TRBD2. With V trimmed by 2 bases and J by 9 bases, 11 bases remained unmatched. Germline CDR1 and CDR2: SGHVS and FQNEAQ. The CDR3 runs to 16 residues. CDR3 residues: CASSLLAGGPPGAQYF. DNA for the CDR3: TGTGCCAGCAGCTTACTAGCGGGGGGCCCCCCGGGGGCCCAGTACTTC.

This clonotype was counted only a few times. The rearrangement links TRBV27 to TRBJ1-2; TRBD1 might be the D (5 bases). Germline assignment: CDR1 MNHEY and CDR2 SMNVEV (reference sequence). This CDR3 spans 15 amino acids. Trimming removed 3 bases from V and 4 bases from J, with 15 bases in between. The CDR3 DNA reads TGTGCCAGCAGTTTTCAGCCGTACGGGGGCTATGGCTACACCTTC. This codes for CASSFQPYGGYGYTF.

This clonotype turned up a few times. The chain uses TRBV4-1 and TRBJ2-1, with a weak D call TRBD2 (5 bases). Germline values: CDR1 MGHRA, CDR2 YSYEKL. CDR3 length: 14 amino acids. V dropped 1 base and J dropped 7 bases, with 11 bases sitting between them. This CDR3 reads CASSQAVAGNEQFF. The CDR3 region has the DNA TGCGCCAGCAGCCAAGCCGTGGCGGGTAATGAGCAGTTCTTC.

The CDR3 DNA is TGCAGTGCTAAAAATCAGGAGGTTGGCTACACCTTC. It is translated as CSAKNQEVGYTF. The chain uses TRBV20-1 and TRBJ1-2; D is unclear. The CDR3 length is 12 residues. V was trimmed by 4 bases and J by 7 bases, leaving 13 bases between them. Germline V gives CDR1 DFQATT, CDR2 SNEGSKA (reference sequence).